A single T cell receptor beta chain is shown here with its context. The data are from a study of blood T cell repertoires in COVID-19. Germline CDR1 reads SGHTA; CDR2 reads FQGTGA. Losses at the gene ends were 2 bases for V and 3 bases for J; bases not matched to a gene: 4. This CDR3 contains 15 residues. TCRdb keeps only in-frame clones here, not all; method: immunoSEQ multiplex PCR. Found here are about 310,000 clones, roughly 90% of them singletons; the top ten hold about 9.9%. The TCR was taken from a woman between 40 and 55 years old who had recovered from COVID-19. The rearrangement uses TRBV7-3 and TRBJ2-5; 9 nucleotides agree with TRBD1. Sequencing was done on a sample of PBMCs or T cells enriched from blood (not recorded which). The DNA of the CDR3 is TGTGCCAGCAGCTTACTTAGGACAGGGGAAGAGACCCAGTACTTC. Its translation: CASSLLRTGEETQYF.